Presented here are 15 T cell receptor beta chains from one specimen sequenced in a study of Ad26.COV2.S vaccination and SARS-CoV-2 variants. TCRdb's copy holds only in-frame clones and misses some; the assay was immunoSEQ multiplex PCR. The sample has roughly 40,000 clones; about 83% are singletons. Here the sequenced sample was peripheral blood, taken after recovery from COVID-19. These receptor sequences come from a human donor who had recovered from COVID-19.

This clone was counted between two and nine times. V gene TRBV7-8 combines with J gene TRBJ1-6, with D maybe TRBD1 (5 bases). CDR1 and CDR2 from the germline V gene are SGHVS and FQNEAQ. The V end lost 3 bases, the J end lost 10 bases, and 16 bases lay between the germline ends. The CDR3 loop spans 15 amino acids. The chain's CDR3 is CASSFRRDVQSPLHF. DNA for the CDR3: TGTGCCAGCAGCTTTCGAAGGGACGTTCAGTCACCCCTCCACTTT.

This clone was counted once. The CDR3 DNA reads TGCGCCACCCGTCGGGACACCTACTCCTACGAGCAGTACGTC. Protein: CATRRDTYSYEQYV. The gene calls are TRBV10-2 and TRBJ2-7, with a possible D match to TRBD1 (6 bases). The CDR3 spans 14 residues. V lost 10 bases and J lost 0, with 16 bases in between. Germline-derived CDR1 and CDR2 are WSHSY and SAAADI.

In this sample, this clone turned up once. This chain connects TRBV3-1 (or the pseudogene TRBV3-2) to TRBJ1-3; 8 nucleotides match TRBD1. This CDR3 comprises 15 residues. Germline V gene data show CDR1 as LGHDT and CDR2 as YNNKEL (reference sequence). The junction had 6 bases not matched to a gene; V was cut back by 8 bases and J by 0 bases. CDR3 in DNA: TGTGCCAGCGAAAACAGGGGGAGCTCTGGAAACACCATATATTTT. It encodes CASENRGSSGNTIYF.

The chain carries TRBV30 and TRBJ1-5, with D possibly being TRBD1 (5 bases). V was trimmed by 4 bases and J by 2 bases, leaving 12 bases between them. CDR3 length equals 14 residues. The germline V gene encodes CDR1 GTSNPN and CDR2 SVGIG (reference sequence). This CDR3 reads CAWNQGTGNQPQHF. CDR3 coding DNA: TGTGCCTGGAACCAAGGGACGGGCAATCAGCCCCAGCATTTT.

The V gene is TRBV5-1, the J gene TRBJ2-7, with 9 bases that match TRBD1. V was clipped by 1 base and J by 1 base; unmatched bases: 21. This CDR3 is built from 21 residues. Germline V gene sequence: CDR1 SGHRS, CDR2 YFSETQ. The CDR3, as DNA: TGCGCCAGCAGCTTGAACCCGGTTCTTACAGGGGGCTTACTTCTTTCCTACGAGCAGTACTTC. Translated, it gives CASSLNPVLTGGLLLSYEQYF.

J is TRBJ1-1 and V is TRBV5-1; 7 nucleotides line up with TRBD1. Germline CDR1 and CDR2: SGHRS and YFSETQ. The CDR3 extends over 15 amino acids. V lost 2 bases to trimming and J lost 1 base; unmatched junction nucleotides: 5. For the CDR3, the DNA is TGCGCCAGCAGCTTCGGACAGGCTGAGAACACTGAAGCTTTCTTT. Translation: CASSFGQAENTEAFF. Full variable domain (missing parts from reference TRBV5-1 and TRBJ1-1): KAGVTQTPRYLIKTRGQQVTLSCSPISGHRSVSWYQQTPGQGLQFLFEYFSETQRNKGNFPGRFSGRQFSNSRSEMNVSTLELGDSALYLCASSFGQAENTEAFFGQGTRLTVV.

The chain joins TRBV5-4 to TRBJ1-2; D is possibly TRBD1 (5 bases). The CDR3 has 15 amino acids. Trimming pared 6 bases from V and 0 bases from J, leaving 15 bases between. CDR1 is SGHNT, CDR2 YYREEE, per germline (reference sequence). CDR3 amino acids: CASTLGDASNYGYTF. The DNA of the CDR3 is TGTGCCAGCACCTTAGGGGACGCATCTAACTATGGCTACACCTTC.

The V gene is TRBV4-1, the J gene TRBJ1-6, with D perhaps matching TRBD1 (5 bases). Germline V lookup: CDR1 MGHRA, CDR2 YSYEKL. CDR3 length: 15 amino acids. V shed 4 bases and J shed 9 bases, with 16 bases lying between them. CDR3 amino acids: CASSPPGLRGSPLHF. The CDR3 nucleotides are TGCGCCAGCAGCCCCCCGGGACTACGGGGTTCACCCCTCCACTTT.

The V gene is TRBV21-1, the J gene TRBJ1-1. TRBV21-1 constitutes a pseudogene. The CDR3 length is 11 residues. DNA for the CDR3: TGTGCCAGCATTCCTTTGGCTGAAGCTTTCTTT. Its translation: CASIPLAEAFF.

This chain joins TRBV11-2 and TRBJ1-1, with D uncertain. The germline V gene has CDR1 SGHAT and CDR2 FQNNGV. The CDR3 loop spans 16 amino acids. The V gene lost 2 bases and the J gene lost 0 bases, with 13 bases spanning the gap. CDR3 amino acids: CASSLYSPSMNTEAFF. As DNA, the CDR3 is TGTGCCAGCAGCTTATATTCGCCTAGCATGAACACTGAAGCTTTCTTT.

The chain employs TRBV20-1 and TRBJ2-5; D is possibly TRBD1 or TRBD2 (5 bases each). The CDR3 totals 10 residues. V was pared by 6 bases and J by 5 bases, with 7 bases between. The germline V gene encodes CDR1 DFQATT and CDR2 SNEGSKA (reference sequence). CDR3 sequence reads: CSAEGETQYF. The CDR3 region has the DNA TGCAGTGCCGAGGGGGAGACCCAGTACTTC.

The chain recombines TRBV5-1 with TRBJ1-6; 7 bases agree with TRBD1. The CDR3 contains 15 residues. The V and J ends lost 3 bases and 6 bases, in that order; junction bases with no gene match: 6. Germline V lookup: CDR1 SGHRS, CDR2 YFSETQ. For the CDR3, the DNA is TGCGCCAGCAGCTCGGCGGGGACAGCTAATTCACCCCTCCACTTT. Protein sequence: CASSSAGTANSPLHF. The whole variable domain, remainder taken from reference TRBV5-1 and TRBJ1-6, is KAGVTQTPRYLIKTRGQQVTLSCSPISGHRSVSWYQQTPGQGLQFLFEYFSETQRNKGNFPGRFSGRQFSNSRSEMNVSTLELGDSALYLCASSSAGTANSPLHFGNGTRLTVT.

The chain employs TRBV19 and TRBJ2-2, with D tentatively TRBD2 (6 bases). The CDR3 has 15 amino acids. The ends were cut back, 7 bases at V and 5 bases at J, with 17 bases in the middle. Germline CDR1 reads LNHDA; CDR2 reads SQIVND (reference sequence). In nucleotides, the CDR3 is TGTGCCAGTAAGGGTTTGGGGGGAGAAACCGGGGAGCTGTTTTTT. Translating it yields CASKGLGGETGELFF.

The rearrangement joins TRBV18 to TRBJ1-2, with no clear D. Germline lookup yields CDR1 KGHSH and CDR2 LQKENI. CDR3 length: 13 amino acids. Trimming removed 2 bases at V and 2 bases at J, with 6 bases between. CDR3 protein: CASSPAQNYGYTF. The CDR3 DNA is TGTGCCAGCTCACCAGCACAGAACTATGGCTACACCTTC.

This chain connects TRBV3-1 (or the pseudogene TRBV3-2) to TRBJ2-3; 7 positions agree with TRBD2. J gave up 5 bases and V 1 base, and 9 bases lay outside the gene matches. This CDR3 is built from 16 residues. Looked up from germline, CDR1 is LGHDT and CDR2 is YNNKEL (reference sequence). The CDR3: CASSQGSGVGGDTQYF. The CDR3 bases are TGTGCCAGCAGCCAAGGAAGCGGGGTCGGTGGAGATACGCAGTATTTT.